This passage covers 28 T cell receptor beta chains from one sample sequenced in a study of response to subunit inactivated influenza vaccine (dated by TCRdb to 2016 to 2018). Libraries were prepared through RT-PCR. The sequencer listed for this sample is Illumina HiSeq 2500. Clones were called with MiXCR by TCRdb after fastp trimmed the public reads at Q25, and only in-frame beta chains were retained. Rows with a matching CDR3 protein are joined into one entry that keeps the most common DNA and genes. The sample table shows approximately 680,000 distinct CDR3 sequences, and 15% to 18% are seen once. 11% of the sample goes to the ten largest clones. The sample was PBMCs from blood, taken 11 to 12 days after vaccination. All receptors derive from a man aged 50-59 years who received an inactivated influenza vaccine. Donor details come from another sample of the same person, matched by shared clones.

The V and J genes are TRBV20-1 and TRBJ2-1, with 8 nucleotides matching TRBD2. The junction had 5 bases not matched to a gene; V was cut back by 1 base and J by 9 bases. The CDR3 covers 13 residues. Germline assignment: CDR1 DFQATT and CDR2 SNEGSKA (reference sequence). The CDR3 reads CSARVPGGLEQFF. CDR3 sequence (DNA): TGCAGTGCTAGAGTTCCGGGGGGGCTTGAGCAGTTCTTC.

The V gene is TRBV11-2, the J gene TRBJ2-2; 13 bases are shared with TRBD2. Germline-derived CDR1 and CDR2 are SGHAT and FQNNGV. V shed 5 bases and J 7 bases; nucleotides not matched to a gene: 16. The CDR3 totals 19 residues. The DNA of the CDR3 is TGTGCCAGCAGCGCCTCTACTACTAGCGGGAGGGCCTTTGTCGGGGAGCTGTTTTTT. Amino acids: CASSASTTSGRAFVGELFF. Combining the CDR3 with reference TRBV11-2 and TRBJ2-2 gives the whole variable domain EAGVAQSPRYKIIEKRQSVAFWCNPISGHATLYWYQQILGQGPKLLIQFQNNGVVDDSQLPKDRFSAERLKGVDSTLKIQPAKLEDSAVYLCASSASTTSGRAFVGELFFGEGSRLTVL.

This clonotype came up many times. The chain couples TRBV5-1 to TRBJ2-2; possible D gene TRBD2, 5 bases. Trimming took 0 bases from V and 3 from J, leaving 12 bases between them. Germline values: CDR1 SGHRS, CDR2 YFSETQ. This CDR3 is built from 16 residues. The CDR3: CASSLGGQRYTGELFF. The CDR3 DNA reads TGCGCCAGCAGCTTGGGAGGGCAGAGATACACCGGGGAGCTGTTTTTT.

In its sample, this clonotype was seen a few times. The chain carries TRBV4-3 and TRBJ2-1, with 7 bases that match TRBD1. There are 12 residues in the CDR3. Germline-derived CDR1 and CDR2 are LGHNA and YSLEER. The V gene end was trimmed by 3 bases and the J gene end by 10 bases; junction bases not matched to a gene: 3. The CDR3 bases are TGCGCCAGCAGCCATGGACAGGCCGAGCAGTTCTTC. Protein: CASSHGQAEQFF.

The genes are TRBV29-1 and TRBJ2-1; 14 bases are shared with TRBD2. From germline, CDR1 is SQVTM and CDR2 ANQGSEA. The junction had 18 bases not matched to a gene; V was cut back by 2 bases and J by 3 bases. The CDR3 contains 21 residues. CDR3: CSVEIIGSTGTSGSIYNEQFF. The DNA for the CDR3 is TGCAGCGTTGAAATAATCGGCTCCACTGGGACTAGCGGGAGCATCTACAATGAGCAGTTCTTC.

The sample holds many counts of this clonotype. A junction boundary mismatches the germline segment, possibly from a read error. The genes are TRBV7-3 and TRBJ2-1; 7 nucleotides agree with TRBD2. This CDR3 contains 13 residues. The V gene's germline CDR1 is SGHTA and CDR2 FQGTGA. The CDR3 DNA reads TGTGCCAGCAGCCTAACCCGGGGGGTTGAGCAGTTCTTC. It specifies CASSLTRGVEQFF. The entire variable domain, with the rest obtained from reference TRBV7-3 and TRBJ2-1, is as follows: GAGVSQTPSNKVTEKGKYVELRCDPISGHTALYWYRQSLGQGPEFLIYFQGTGAADDSGLPNDRFFAVRPEGSVSTLKIQRTERGDSAVYLCASSLTRGVEQFFGPGTRLTVL.

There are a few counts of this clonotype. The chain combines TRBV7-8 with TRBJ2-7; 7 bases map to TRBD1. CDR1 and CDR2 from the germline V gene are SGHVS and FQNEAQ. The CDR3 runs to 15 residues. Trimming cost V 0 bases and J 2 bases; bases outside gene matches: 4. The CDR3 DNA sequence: TGTGCCAGCAGCTTAGCAGGGACAGAAGCCTACGAGCAGTACTTC. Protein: CASSLAGTEAYEQYF. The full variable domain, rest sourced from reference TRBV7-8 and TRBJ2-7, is GAGVSQSPRYKVAKRGQDVALRCDPISGHVSLFWYQQALGQGPEFLTYFQNEAQLDKSGLPSDRFFAERPEGSVSTLKIQRTQQEDSAVYLCASSLAGTEAYEQYFGPGTRLTVT.

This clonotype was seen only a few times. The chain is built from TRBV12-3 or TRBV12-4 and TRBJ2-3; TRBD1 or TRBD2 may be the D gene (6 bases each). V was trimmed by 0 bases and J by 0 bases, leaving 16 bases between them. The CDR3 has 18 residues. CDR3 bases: TGTGCCAGCAGTTTAGCGGGGGGCACCTGGGGAAGCACAGATACGCAGTATTTT. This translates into CASSLAGGTWGSTDTQYF.

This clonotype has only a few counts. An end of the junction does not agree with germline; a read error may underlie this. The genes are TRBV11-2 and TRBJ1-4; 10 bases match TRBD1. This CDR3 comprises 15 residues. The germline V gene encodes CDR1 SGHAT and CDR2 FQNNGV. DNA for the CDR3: TGTGCCAGCAGCCCACGACCCGGGACAGGGGAGATAAATGTTTTT. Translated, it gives CASSPRPGTGEINVF.

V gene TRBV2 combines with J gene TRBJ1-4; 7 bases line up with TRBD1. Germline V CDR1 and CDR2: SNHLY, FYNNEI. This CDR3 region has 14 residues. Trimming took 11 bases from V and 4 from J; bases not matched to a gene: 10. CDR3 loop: CAGGAGQHNEKLFF. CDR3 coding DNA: TGTGCCGGTGGGGCGGGACAGCATAATGAAAAACTGTTTTTT. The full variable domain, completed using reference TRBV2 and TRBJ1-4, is EPEVTQTPSHQVTQMGQEVILRCVPISNHLYFYWYRQILGQKVEFLVSFYNNEISEKSEIFDDQFSVERPDGSNFTLKIRSTKLEDSAMYFCAGGAGQHNEKLFFGSGTQLSVL.

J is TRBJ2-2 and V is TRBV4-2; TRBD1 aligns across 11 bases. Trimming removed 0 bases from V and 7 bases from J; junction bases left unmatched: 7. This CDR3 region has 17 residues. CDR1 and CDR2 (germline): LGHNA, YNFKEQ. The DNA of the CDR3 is TGTGCCAGCAGCCAAGATGTGGGGACAGGGGGAATCGGGGAGCTGTTTTTT. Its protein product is CASSQDVGTGGIGELFF.

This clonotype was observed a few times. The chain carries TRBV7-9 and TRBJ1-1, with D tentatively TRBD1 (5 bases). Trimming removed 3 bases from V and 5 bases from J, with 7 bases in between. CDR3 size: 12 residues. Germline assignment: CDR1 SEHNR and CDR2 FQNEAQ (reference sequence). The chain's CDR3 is CASSFTGTEAFF. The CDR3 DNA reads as TGTGCCAGCAGCTTTACAGGAACTGAAGCTTTCTTT.

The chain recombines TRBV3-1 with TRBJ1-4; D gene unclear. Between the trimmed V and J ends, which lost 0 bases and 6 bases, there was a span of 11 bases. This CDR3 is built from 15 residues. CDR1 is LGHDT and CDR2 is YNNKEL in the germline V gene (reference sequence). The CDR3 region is CASSQDWAVHEKLFF. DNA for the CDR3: TGTGCCAGCAGCCAAGACTGGGCTGTTCATGAAAAACTGTTTTTT.

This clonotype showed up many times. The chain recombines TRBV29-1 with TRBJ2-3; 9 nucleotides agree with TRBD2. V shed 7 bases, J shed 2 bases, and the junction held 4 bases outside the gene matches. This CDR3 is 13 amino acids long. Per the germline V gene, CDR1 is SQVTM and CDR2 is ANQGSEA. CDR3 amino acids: CSGSGRYTDTQYF. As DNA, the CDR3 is TGCAGCGGTAGCGGGAGATACACAGATACGCAGTATTTT.

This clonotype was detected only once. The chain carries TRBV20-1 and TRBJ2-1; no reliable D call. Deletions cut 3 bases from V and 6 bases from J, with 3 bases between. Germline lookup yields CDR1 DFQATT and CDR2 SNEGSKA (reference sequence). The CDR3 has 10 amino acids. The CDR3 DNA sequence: TGCAGTGCTAGGCGCAATGAGCAGTTCTTC. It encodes CSARRNEQFF.

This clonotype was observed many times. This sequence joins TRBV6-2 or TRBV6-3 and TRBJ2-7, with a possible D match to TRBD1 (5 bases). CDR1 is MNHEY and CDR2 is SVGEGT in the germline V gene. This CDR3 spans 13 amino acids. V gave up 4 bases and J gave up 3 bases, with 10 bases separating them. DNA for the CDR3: TGTGCCAGCAGTTCTGGCGACAGCTACGAGCAGTACTTC. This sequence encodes CASSSGDSYEQYF.

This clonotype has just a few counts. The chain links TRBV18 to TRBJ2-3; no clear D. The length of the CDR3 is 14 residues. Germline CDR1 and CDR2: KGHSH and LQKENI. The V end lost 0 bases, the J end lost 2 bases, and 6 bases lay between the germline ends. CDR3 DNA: TGTGCCAGCTCACCACCGACACACACAGATACGCAGTATTTT. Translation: CASSPPTHTDTQYF.

CDR3 in amino acids: CASSPALGGGTEAFF. The CDR3 bases are TGCGCCAGCAGCCCGGCCTTGGGGGGCGGAACTGAAGCTTTCTTT. V usage is TRBV5-1 and J usage is TRBJ1-1; tentatively, D is TRBD1 (6 bases). V lost 4 bases and J 5 bases, leaving 18 bases between the germline ends. Looked up from germline, CDR1 is SGHRS and CDR2 is YFSETQ. The CDR3 extends over 15 amino acids.

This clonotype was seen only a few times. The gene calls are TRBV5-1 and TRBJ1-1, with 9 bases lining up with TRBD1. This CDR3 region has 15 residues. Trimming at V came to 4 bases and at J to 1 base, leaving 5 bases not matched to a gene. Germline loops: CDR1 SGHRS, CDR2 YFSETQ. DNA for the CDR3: TGCGCCAGCAGCAGGGACAGGGAGGGGAACACTGAAGCTTTCTTT. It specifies CASSRDREGNTEAFF.

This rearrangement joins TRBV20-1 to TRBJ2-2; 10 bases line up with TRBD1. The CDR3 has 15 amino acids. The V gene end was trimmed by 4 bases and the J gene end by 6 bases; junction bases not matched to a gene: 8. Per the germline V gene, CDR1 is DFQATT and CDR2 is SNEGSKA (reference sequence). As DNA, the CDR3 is TGCAGTGCTATGGCGGGACAGGGGTCTGCCGGGGAGCTGTTTTTT. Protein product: CSAMAGQGSAGELFF.

The CDR3: CASSLQGENTEAFF. The CDR3 bases are TGTGCCAGCAGCTTGCAGGGGGAAAACACTGAAGCTTTCTTT. The chain combines TRBV11-3 with TRBJ1-1, with 7 bases matching TRBD1. Germline CDR1 and CDR2: SGHNT and YENEEA. This CDR3 is 14 amino acids long. J gave up 2 bases and V 3 bases, and 3 bases lay outside the gene matches.

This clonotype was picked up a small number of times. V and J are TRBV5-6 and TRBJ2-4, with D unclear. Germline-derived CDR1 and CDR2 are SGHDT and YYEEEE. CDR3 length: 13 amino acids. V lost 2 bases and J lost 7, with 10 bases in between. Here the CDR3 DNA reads TGTGCCAGCAGCTTCCAGAATCATAACATTCAGTACTTC. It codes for CASSFQNHNIQYF.

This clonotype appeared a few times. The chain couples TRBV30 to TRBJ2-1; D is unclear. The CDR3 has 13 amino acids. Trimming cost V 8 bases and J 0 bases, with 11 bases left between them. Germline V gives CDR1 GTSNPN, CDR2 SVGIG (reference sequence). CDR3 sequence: CALQEVSYNEQFF. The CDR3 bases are TGTGCCCTCCAGGAAGTCTCCTACAATGAGCAGTTCTTC.

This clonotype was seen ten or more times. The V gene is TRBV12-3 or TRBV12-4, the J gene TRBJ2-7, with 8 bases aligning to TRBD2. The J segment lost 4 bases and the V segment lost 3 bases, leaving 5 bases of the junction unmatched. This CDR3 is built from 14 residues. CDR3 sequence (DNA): TGTGCCAGCAGTTTCATAAGCGGGAGTTACGAGCAGTACTTC. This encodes CASSFISGSYEQYF.

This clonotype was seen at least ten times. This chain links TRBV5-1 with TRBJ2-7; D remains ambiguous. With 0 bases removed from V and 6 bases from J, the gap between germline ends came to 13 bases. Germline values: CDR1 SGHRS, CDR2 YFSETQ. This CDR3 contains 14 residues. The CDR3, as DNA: TGCGCCAGCAGCTTGGCCTCAGGAGTTGGCGAGCAGTACTTC. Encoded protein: CASSLASGVGEQYF.

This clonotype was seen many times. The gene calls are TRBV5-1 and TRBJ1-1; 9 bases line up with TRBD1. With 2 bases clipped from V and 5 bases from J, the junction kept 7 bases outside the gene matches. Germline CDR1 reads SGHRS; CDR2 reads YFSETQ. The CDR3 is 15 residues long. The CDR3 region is CASSLQGARKTEAFF. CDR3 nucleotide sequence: TGCGCCAGCAGCTTACAGGGGGCTCGAAAGACTGAAGCTTTCTTT.

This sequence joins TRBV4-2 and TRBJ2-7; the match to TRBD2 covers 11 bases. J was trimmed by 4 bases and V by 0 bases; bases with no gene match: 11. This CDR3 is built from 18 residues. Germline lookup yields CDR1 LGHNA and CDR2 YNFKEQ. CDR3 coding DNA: TGTGCCAGCAGCCAAGATACTAGCGGGAGCATCGCGTCGTACGAGCAGTACTTC. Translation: CASSQDTSGSIASYEQYF.

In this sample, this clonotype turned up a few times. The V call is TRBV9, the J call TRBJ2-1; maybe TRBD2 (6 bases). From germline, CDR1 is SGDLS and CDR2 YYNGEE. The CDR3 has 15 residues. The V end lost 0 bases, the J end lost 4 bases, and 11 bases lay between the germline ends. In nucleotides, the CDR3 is TGTGCCAGCAGCGTAGCTCCGAGCGGGTACAATGAGCAGTTCTTC. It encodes CASSVAPSGYNEQFF. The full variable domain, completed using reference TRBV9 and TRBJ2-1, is DSGVTQTPKHLITATGQRVTLRCSPRSGDLSVYWYQQSLDQGLQFLIQYYNGEERAKGNILERFSAQQFPDLHSELNLSSLELGDSALYFCASSVAPSGYNEQFFGPGTRLTVL.